One T cell receptor (beta chain) is described in this entry. As yet, its antigen is unknown. Each CDR3 protein gets one entry after TCRdb re-called the reads with MiXCR. The sample shows some 250,000 distinct CDR3 sequences, roughly 9.1% of them seen only once. The data were obtained in a study of T cell repertoires in cytomegalovirus infection. Study summary: Indications came from public TCR beta signatures; they pointed to CMV infection and to a matching HLA type.

The germline gives CDR1 SGHRS, CDR2 YFSETQ. V was cut by 0 bases and J by 5 bases, with 12 bases left in between. The CDR3 consists of 15 residues. Notes on the study in general: Cumulative public TCR beta family frequency identified CMV carriers with the relevant HLA.

The receptor comes from a human donor in good health (CMV status not recorded). Some clones in this sample may be carry-over from other donors' samples. The genes are TRBV5-1 and TRBJ2-1; D remains ambiguous. Sequenced input: PBMCs. The CDR3 DNA reads as TGCGCCAGCAGCTTGGCGGGTGGCGGCCACAATGAGCAGTTCTTC. Its translation: CASSLAGGGHNEQFF.